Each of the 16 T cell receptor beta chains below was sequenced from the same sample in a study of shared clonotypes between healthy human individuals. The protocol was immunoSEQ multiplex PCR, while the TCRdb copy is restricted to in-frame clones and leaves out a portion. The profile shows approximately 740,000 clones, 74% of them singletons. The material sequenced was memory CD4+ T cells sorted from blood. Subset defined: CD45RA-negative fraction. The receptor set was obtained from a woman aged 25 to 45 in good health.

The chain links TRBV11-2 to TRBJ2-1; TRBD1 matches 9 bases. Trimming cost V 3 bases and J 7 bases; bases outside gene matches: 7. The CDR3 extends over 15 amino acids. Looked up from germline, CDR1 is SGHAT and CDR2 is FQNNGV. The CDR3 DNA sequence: TGTGCCAGCAGCTTTACAGGGGGCGTTAAGAATGAGCAGTTCTTC. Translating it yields CASSFTGGVKNEQFF.

The CDR3: CASSPWGSWGYGYTF. CDR3 bases: TGTGCCAGTAGTCCTTGGGGTTCCTGGGGCTATGGCTACACCTTC. This chain connects TRBV19 to TRBJ1-2; no clear D. This CDR3 is 15 amino acids long. CDR1 is LNHDA and CDR2 is SQIVND in the germline V gene (reference sequence). The ends were cut back, 5 bases at V and 4 bases at J, with 17 bases in the middle.

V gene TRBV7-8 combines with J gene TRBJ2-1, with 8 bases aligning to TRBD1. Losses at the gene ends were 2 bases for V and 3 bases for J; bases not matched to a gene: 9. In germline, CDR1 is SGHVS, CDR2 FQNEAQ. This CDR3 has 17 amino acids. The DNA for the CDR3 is TGTGCCAGCAGCTTAAGAGGACAGGGCATTTTCTACAATGAGCAGTTCTTC. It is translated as CASSLRGQGIFYNEQFF. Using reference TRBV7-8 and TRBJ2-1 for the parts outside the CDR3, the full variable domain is GAGVSQSPRYKVAKRGQDVALRCDPISGHVSLFWYQQALGQGPEFLTYFQNEAQLDKSGLPSDRFFAERPEGSVSTLKIQRTQQEDSAVYLCASSLRGQGIFYNEQFFGPGTRLTVL.

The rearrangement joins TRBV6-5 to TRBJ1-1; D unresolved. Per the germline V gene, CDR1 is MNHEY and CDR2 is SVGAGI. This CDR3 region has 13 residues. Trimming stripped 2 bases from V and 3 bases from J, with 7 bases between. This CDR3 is CASSYRADTEAFF. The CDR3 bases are TGTGCCAGCAGTTACAGGGCAGACACTGAAGCTTTCTTT.

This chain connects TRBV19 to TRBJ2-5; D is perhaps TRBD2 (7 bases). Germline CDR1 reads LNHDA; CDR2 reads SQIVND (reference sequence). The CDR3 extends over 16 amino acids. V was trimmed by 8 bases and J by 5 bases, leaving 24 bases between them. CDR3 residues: CASAALEGGSGETQYF. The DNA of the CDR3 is TGTGCCAGTGCCGCCTTGGAGGGGGGGAGCGGCGAGACCCAGTACTTC.

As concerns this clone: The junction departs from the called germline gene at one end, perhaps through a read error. This CDR3 reads CASSIGGSNGKLFF. The CDR3, as DNA: TGTGCCAGCAGCATTGGGGGCTCAAATGGAAAACTGTTTTTT. The chain employs TRBV7-9 and TRBJ1-4, with D possibly matching TRBD1 (6 bases). Germline-derived CDR1 and CDR2 are SEHNR and FQNEAQ (reference sequence). This CDR3 region has 14 residues.

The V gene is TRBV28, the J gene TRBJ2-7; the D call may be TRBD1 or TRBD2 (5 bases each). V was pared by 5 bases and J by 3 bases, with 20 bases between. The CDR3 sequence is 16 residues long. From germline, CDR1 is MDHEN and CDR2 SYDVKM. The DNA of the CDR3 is TGTGCCAGCAGTGATTACTCCCGGGACGGTCGCTACGAGCAGTACTTC. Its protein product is CASSDYSRDGRYEQYF.

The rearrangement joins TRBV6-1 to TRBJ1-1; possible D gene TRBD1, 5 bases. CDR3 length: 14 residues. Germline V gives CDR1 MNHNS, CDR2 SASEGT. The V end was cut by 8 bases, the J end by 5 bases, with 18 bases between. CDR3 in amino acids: CASGPVGAGTEAFF. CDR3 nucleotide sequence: TGTGCCAGCGGGCCGGTAGGGGCAGGGACTGAAGCTTTCTTT.

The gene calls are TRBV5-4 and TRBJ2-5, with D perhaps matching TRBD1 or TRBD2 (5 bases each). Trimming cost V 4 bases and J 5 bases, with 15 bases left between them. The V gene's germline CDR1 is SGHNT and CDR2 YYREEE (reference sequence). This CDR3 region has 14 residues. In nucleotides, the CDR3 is TGTGCCAGCAGCATCCGGGACCCTTTGGAGACCCAGTACTTC. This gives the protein CASSIRDPLETQYF. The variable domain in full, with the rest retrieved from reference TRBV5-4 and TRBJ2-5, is ETGVTQSPTHLIKTRGQQVTLRCSSQSGHNTVSWYQQALGQGPQFIFQYYREEENGRGNFPPRFSGLQFPNYSSELNVNALELDDSALYLCASSIRDPLETQYFGPGTRLLVL.

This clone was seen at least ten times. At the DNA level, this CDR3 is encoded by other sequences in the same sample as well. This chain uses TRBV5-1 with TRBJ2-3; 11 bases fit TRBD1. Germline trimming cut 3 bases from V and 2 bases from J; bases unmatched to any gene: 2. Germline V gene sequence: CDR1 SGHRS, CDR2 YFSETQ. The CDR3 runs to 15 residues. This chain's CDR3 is CASSSGQGATDTQYF. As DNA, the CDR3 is TGCGCCAGCAGCTCCGGACAGGGGGCCACAGATACGCAGTATTTT.

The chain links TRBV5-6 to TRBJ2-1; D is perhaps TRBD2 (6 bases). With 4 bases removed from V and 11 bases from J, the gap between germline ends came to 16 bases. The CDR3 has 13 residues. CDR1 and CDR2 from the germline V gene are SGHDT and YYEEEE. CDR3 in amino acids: CASSLPGEDKQFF. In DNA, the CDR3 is TGTGCCAGCAGCCTACCGGGGGAGGACAAGCAGTTCTTC. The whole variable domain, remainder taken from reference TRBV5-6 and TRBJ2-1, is DAGVTQSPTHLIKTRGQQVTLRCSPKSGHDTVSWYQQALGQGPQFIFQYYEEEERQRGNFPDRFSGHQFPNYSSELNVNALLLGDSALYLCASSLPGEDKQFFGPGTRLTVL.

The CDR3 here is CASSEVVGKSSYEQYF. Here the CDR3 DNA reads TGTGCCAGCAGTGAAGTTGTCGGCAAGAGCTCCTACGAGCAGTACTTC. V usage is TRBV6-1 and J usage is TRBJ2-7; D is ambiguous. CDR1 and CDR2 from the germline V gene are MNHNS and SASEGT. The CDR3 is made up of 16 amino acids. V was clipped by 1 base and J by 0 bases, with 13 bases between them.

The CDR3 loop is CASSLGDTYEQYF. CDR3 DNA sequence: TGTGCCAGCAGCTTGGGTGACACCTACGAGCAGTACTTC. The J gene is TRBJ2-7, the V gene TRBV7-9; D unclear. Germline loops: CDR1 SEHNR, CDR2 FQNEAQ (reference sequence). The ends were cut back, 3 bases at V and 2 bases at J, with 8 bases in the middle. The CDR3 has 13 residues. Full variable domain (missing parts from reference TRBV7-9 and TRBJ2-7): DTGVSQNPRHKITKRGQNVTFRCDPISEHNRLYWYRQTLGQGPEFLTYFQNEAQLEKSRLLSDRFSAERPKGSFSTLEIQRTEQGDSAMYLCASSLGDTYEQYFGPGTRLTVT.

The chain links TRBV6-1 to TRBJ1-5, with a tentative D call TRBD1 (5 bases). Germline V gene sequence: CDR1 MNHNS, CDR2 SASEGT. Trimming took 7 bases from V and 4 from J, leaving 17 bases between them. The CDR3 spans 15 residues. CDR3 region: CASKRGTEINQPQHF. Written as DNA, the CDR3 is TGTGCCAGCAAACGGGGGACCGAAATTAATCAGCCCCAGCATTTT.

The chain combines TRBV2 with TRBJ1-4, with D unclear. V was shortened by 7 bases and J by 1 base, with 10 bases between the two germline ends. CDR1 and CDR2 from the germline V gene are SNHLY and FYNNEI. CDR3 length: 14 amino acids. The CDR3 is CASIYSGTNEKLFF. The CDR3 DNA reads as TGTGCCAGCATATACTCGGGAACTAATGAAAAACTGTTTTTT.

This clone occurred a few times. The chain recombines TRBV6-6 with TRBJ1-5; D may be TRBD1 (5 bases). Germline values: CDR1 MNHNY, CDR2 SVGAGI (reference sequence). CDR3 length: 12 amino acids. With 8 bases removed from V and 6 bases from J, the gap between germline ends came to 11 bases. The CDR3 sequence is CASGGTGQPQHF. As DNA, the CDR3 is TGTGCCAGCGGGGGTACAGGTCAGCCCCAGCATTTT.